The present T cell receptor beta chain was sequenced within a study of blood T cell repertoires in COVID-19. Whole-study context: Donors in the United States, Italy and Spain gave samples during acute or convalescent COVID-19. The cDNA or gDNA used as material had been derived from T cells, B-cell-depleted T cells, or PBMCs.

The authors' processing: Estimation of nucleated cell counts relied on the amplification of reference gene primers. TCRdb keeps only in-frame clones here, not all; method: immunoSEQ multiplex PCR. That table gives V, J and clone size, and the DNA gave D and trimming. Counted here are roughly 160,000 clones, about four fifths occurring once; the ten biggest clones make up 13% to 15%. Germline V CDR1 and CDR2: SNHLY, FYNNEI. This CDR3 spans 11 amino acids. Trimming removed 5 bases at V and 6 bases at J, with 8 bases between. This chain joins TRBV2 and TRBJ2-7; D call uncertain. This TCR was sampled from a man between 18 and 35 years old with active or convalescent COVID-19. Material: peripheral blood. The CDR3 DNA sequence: TGTGCCAGCAGTAGACAAGCCGAGCAGTACTTC. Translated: CASSRQAEQYF.